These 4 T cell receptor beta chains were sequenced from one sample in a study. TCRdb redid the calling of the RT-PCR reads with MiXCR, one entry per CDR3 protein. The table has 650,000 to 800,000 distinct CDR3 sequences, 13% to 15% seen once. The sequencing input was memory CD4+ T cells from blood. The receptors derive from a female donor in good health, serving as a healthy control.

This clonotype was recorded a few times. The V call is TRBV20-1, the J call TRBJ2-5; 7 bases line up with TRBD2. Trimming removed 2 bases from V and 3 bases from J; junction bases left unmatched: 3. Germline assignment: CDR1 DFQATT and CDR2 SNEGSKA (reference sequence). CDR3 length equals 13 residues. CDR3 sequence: CSARSGLEETQYF. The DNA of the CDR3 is TGCAGTGCTAGATCCGGACTAGAAGAGACCCAGTACTTC.

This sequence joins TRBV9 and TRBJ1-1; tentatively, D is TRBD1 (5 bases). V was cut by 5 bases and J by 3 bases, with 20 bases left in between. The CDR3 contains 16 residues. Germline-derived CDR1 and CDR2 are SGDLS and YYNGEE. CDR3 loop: CASSGGRASRDTEAFF. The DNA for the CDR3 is TGTGCCAGCAGTGGGGGGAGGGCCTCGAGGGACACTGAAGCTTTCTTT. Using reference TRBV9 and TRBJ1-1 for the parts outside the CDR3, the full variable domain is DSGVTQTPKHLITATGQRVTLRCSPRSGDLSVYWYQQSLDQGLQFLIQYYNGEERAKGNILERFSAQQFPDLHSELNLSSLELGDSALYFCASSGGRASRDTEAFFGQGTRLTVV.

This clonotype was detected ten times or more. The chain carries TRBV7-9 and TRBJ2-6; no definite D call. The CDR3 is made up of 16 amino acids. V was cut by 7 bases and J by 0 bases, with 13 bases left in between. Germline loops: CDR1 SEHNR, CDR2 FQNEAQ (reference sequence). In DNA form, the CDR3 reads TGTGCCAGCATGGGCAGCTCATACTCTGGGGCCAACGTCCTGACTTTC. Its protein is CASMGSSYSGANVLTF.

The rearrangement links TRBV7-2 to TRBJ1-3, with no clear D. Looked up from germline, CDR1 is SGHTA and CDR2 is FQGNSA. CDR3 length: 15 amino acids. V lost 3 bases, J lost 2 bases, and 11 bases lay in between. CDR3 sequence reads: CASSFLSGAGNTIYF. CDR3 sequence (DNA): TGTGCCAGCAGCTTTTTGTCTGGGGCTGGAAACACCATATATTTT.